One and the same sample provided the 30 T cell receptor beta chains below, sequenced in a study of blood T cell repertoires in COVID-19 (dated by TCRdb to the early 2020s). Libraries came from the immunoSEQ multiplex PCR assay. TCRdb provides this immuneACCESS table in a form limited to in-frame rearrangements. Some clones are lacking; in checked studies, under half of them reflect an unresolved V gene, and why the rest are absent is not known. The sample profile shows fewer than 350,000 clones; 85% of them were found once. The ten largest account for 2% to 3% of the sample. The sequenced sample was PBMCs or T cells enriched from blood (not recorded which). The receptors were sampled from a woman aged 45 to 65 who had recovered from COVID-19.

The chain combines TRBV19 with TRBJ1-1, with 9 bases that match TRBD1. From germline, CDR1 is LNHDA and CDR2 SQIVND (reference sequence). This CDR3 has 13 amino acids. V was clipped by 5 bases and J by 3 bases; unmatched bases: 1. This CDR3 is CASSDRGDTEAFF. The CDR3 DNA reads TGTGCCAGTAGTGACAGGGGGGACACTGAAGCTTTCTTT.

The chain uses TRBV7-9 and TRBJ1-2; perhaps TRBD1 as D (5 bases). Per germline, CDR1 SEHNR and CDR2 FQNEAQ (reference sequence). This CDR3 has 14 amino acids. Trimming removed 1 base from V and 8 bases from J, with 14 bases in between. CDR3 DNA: TGTGCCAGCAGCTTAGTGACAGCGCCCGGGGGCTACACCTTC. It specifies CASSLVTAPGGYTF.

The CDR3 DNA reads TGTGCCAGCAGGGAGACAGGGTTCTATGGCTACACCTTC. It codes for CASRETGFYGYTF. The V gene is TRBV5-4, the J gene TRBJ1-2; 7 bases map to TRBD1. The length of the CDR3 is 13 residues. From germline, CDR1 is SGHNT and CDR2 YYREEE (reference sequence). The junction had 5 bases not matched to a gene; V was cut back by 5 bases and J by 4 bases.

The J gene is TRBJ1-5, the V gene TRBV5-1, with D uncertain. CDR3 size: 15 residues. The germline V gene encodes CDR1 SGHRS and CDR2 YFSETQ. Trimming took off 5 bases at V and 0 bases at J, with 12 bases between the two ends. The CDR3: CASSLDDYSNQPQHF. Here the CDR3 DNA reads TGCGCCAGCAGTCTCGACGACTATAGCAATCAGCCCCAGCATTTT. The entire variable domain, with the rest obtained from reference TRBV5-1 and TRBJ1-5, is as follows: KAGVTQTPRYLIKTRGQQVTLSCSPISGHRSVSWYQQTPGQGLQFLFEYFSETQRNKGNFPGRFSGRQFSNSRSEMNVSTLELGDSALYLCASSLDDYSNQPQHFGDGTRLSIL.

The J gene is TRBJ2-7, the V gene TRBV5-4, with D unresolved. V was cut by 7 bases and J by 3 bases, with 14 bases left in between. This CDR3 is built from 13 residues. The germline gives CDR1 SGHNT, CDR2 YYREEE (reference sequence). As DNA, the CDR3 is TGTGCCAGCCTCGTCAAGCCTGGCTACGAGCAGTACTTC. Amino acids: CASLVKPGYEQYF.

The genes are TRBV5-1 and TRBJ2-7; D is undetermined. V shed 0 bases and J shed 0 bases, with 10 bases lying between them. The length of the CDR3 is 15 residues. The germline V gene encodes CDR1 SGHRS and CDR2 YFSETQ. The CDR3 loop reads CASSLAGGVSYEQYF. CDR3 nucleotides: TGCGCCAGCAGCTTGGCGGGTGGAGTCTCCTACGAGCAGTACTTC.

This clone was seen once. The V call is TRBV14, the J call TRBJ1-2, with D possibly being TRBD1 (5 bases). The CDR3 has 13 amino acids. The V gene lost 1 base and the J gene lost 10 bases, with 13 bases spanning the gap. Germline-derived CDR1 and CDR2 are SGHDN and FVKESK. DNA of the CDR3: TGTGCCAGCAGCCAAGCATTGGGGCCTTTCTACACCTTC. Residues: CASSQALGPFYTF. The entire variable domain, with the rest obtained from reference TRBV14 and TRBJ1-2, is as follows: EAGVTQFPSHSVIEKGQTVTLRCDPISGHDNLYWYRRVMGKEIKFLLHFVKESKQDESGMPNNRFLAERTGGTYSTLKVQPAELEDSGVYFCASSQALGPFYTFGSGTRLTVV.

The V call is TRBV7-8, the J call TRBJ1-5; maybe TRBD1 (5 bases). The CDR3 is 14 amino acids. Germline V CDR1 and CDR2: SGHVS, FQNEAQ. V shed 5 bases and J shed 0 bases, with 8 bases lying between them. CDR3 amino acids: CASSQTDSNQPQHF. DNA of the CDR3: TGTGCCAGCAGCCAGACAGATAGCAATCAGCCCCAGCATTTT.

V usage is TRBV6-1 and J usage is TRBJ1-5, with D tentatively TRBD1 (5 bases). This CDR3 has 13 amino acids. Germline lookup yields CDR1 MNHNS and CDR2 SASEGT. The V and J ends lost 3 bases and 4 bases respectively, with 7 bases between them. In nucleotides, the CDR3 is TGTGCCAGCAGTGACGCAGGGAATCAGCCCCAGCATTTT. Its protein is CASSDAGNQPQHF.

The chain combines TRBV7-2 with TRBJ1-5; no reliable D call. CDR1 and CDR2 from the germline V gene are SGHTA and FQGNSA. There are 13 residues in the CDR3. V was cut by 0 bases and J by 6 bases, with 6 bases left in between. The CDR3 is CASSLALGQPQHF. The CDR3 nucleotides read TGTGCCAGCAGCTTAGCCCTAGGTCAGCCCCAGCATTTT.

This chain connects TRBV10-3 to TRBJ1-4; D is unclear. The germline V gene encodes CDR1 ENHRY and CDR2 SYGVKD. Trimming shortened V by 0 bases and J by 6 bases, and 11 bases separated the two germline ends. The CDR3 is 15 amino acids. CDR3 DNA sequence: TGTGCCATCAGTGAGTCGCCCCAGTTGGATGAAAAACTGTTTTTT. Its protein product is CAISESPQLDEKLFF.

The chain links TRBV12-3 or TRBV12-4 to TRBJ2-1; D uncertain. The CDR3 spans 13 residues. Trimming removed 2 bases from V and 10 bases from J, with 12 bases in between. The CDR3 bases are TGTGCCAGCAGTTTAAGGTCCCCGAGGGAGCAGTTCTTC. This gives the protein CASSLRSPREQFF.

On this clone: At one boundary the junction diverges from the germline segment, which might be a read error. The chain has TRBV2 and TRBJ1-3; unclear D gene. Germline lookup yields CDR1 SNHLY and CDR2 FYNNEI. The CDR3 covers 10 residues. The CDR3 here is CASSANTVYF. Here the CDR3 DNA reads TGTGCCAGCAGTGCAAACACCGTATATTTT.

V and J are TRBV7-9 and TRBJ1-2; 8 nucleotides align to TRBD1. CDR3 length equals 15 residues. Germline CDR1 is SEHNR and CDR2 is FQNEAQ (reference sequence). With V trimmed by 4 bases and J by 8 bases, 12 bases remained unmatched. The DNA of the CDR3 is TGTGCCAGCAGCTCCCAGGGACAGGATGCCAGGGGCTACACCTTC. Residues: CASSSQGQDARGYTF.

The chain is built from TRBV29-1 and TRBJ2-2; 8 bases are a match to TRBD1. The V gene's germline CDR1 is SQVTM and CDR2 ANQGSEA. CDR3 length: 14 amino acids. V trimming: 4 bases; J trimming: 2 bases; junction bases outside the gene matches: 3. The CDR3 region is CSVGRGRNTGELFF. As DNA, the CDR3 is TGCAGCGTTGGCAGGGGGCGCAACACCGGGGAGCTGTTTTTT.

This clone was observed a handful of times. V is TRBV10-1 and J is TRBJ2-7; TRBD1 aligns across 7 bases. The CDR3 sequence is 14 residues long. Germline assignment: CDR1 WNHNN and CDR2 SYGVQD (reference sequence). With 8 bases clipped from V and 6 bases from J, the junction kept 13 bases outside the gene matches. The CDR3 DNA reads TGCGCCAGCTCACTAGACAGGGCGCGTACCGAGCAGTACTTC. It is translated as CASSLDRARTEQYF.

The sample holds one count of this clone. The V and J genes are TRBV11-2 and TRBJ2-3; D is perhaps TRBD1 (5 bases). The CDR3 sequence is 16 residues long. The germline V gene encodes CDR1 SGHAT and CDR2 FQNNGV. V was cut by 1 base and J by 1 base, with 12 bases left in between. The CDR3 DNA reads TGTGCCAGCAGCTTAGTTCTGGGGCCGGGCACAGATACGCAGTATTTT. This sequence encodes CASSLVLGPGTDTQYF.

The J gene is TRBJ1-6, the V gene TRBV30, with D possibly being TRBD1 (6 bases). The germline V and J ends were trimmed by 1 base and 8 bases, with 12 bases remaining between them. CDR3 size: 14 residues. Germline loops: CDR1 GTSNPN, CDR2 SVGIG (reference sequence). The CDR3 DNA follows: TGTGCCTGGAGTGCCAGGGGATCCGATTCACCCCTCCACTTT. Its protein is CAWSARGSDSPLHF.

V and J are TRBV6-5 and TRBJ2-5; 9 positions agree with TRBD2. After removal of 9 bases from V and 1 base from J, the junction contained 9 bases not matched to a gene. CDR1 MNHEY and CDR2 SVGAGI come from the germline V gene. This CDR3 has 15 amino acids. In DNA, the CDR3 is TGTGCCAGTACTAGTAGCGGGGGTATCCAAGAGACCCAGTACTTC. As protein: CASTSSGGIQETQYF.

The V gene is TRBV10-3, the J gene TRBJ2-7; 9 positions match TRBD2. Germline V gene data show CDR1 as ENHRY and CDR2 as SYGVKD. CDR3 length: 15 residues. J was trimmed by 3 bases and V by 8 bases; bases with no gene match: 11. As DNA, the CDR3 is TGTGCCATCGGTTCGAGCGGGAGGAACCACTACGAGCAGTACTTC. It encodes CAIGSSGRNHYEQYF.

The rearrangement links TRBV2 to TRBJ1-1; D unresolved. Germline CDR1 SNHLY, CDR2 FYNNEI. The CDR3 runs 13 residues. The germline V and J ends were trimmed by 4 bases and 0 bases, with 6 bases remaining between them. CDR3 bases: TGTGCCAGCAGTGGACAAATGAACACTGAAGCTTTCTTT. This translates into CASSGQMNTEAFF.

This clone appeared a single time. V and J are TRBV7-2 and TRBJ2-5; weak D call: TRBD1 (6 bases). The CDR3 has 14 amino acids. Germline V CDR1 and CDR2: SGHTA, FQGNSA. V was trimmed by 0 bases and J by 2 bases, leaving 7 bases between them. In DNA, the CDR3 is TGTGCCAGCAGCTTAGCGGGGGCACAAGAGACCCAGTACTTC. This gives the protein CASSLAGAQETQYF.

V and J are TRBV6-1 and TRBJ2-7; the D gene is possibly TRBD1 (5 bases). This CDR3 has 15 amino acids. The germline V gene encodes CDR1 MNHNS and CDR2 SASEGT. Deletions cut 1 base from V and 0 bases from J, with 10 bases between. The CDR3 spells CASSEVAGISYEQYF. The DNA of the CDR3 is TGTGCCAGCAGTGAAGTCGCAGGGATCTCCTACGAGCAGTACTTC.

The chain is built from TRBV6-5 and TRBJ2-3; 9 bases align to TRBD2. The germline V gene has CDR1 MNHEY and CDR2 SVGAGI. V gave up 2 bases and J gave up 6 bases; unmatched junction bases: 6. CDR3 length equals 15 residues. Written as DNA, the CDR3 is TGTGCCAGCAGTTACACATGGACTAGCGCGGATACGCAGTATTTT. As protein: CASSYTWTSADTQYF.

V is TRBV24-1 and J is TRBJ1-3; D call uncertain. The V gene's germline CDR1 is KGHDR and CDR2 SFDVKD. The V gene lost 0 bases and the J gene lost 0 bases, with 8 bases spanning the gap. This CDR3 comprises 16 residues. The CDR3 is CATSDLEFFSGNTIYF. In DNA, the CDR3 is TGTGCCACCAGTGATTTGGAGTTCTTCTCTGGAAACACCATATATTTT.

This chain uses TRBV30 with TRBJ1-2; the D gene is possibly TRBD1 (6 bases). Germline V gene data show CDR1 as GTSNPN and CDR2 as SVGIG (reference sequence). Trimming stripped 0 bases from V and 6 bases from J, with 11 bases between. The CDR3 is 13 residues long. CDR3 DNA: TGTGCCTGGAGTGTAGGGGGGGCTGATGGCTACACCTTC. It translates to CAWSVGGADGYTF.

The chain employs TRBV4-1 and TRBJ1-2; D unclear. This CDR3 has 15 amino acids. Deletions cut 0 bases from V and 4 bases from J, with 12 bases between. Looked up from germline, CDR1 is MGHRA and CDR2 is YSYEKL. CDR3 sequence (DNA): TGCGCCAGCAGCCAAGATCTAAGAGGTGGCTATGGCTACACCTTC. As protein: CASSQDLRGGYGYTF.

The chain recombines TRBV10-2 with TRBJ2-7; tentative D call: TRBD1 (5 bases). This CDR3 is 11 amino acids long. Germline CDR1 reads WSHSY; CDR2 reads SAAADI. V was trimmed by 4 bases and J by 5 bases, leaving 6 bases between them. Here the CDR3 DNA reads TGCGCCAGCAGTGGACAGCACGAGCAGTACTTC. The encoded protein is CASSGQHEQYF.

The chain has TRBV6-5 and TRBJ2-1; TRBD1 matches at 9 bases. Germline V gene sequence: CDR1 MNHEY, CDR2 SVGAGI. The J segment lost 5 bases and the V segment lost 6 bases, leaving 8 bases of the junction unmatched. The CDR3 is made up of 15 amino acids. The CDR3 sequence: CASRTGTGSNNEQFF. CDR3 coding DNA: TGTGCCAGCAGAACCGGGACAGGGAGTAACAATGAGCAGTTCTTC.

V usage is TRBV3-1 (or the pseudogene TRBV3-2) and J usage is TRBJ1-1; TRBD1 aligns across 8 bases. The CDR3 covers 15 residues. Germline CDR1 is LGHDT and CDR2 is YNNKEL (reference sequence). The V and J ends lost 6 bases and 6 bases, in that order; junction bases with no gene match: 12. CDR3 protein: CASRLGQGKTAEAFF. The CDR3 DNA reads TGTGCCAGCAGACTCGGACAGGGAAAAACCGCTGAAGCTTTCTTT.